This note documents a single TCR beta chain sequence. The data were taken from a study of blood T cell repertoires in COVID-19. Study context: The origin of the acute and convalescent COVID-19 samples was the United States, Italy and Spain.

Under the authors' procedure: By means of reference gene primer amplification, nucleated cell counts were estimated. Sequencing used immunoSEQ multiplex PCR; TCRdb keeps in-frame clones, though not all of them. The V and J calls and clone size were taken over from that table, and D and trimming were inferred from the DNA. Altogether 97,000 or so clones are present, about 83% being singletons, with the ten largest covering about a tenth. Specimen: peripheral blood. This sequence originates from a man aged 40-50 years with active or convalescent COVID-19.

As DNA, the CDR3 is TGTGCCATCAGCGTCACAGGGGGCCTGAACACTGAAGCTTTCTTT. Translating gives CAISVTGGLNTEAFF. The genes are TRBV10-3 and TRBJ1-1, with 9 bases identical to TRBD1. This CDR3 contains 15 residues. From germline, CDR1 is ENHRY and CDR2 SYGVKD. The ends lost 6 bases at V and 0 bases at J; junction bases unmatched: 5.